Following are 18 T cell receptor beta chains from one sample sequenced in a study of blood T cell repertoires in COVID-19. Repertoires were generated with immunoSEQ multiplex PCR, while TCRdb's copy carries only in-frame clones and drops some. The profile shows approximately 80,000 clones, approximately 88% of them singletons. Sample: peripheral blood. Receptors were obtained from a human donor in a cohort sampled during active COVID-19.

This clone was found once. The chain employs TRBV10-3 and TRBJ2-5; TRBD2 matches at 11 bases. This CDR3 region has 15 residues. V shed 4 bases and J 4 bases; nucleotides not matched to a gene: 5. The germline V gene encodes CDR1 ENHRY and CDR2 SYGVKD. CDR3 nucleotide sequence: TGTGCCATCAGTGGAGGGCTAGCGGGAGGAGAGACCCAGTACTTC. This sequence encodes CAISGGLAGGETQYF.

V usage is TRBV10-3 and J usage is TRBJ1-2; a weak D match, TRBD1 (5 bases). The V and J ends lost 0 bases and 8 bases respectively, with 19 bases between them. The CDR3 runs 16 residues. In germline, CDR1 is ENHRY, CDR2 SYGVKD. CDR3 coding DNA: TGTGCCATCAGTGAGTCCTCAGGGTTGCTACGTTTCGGCTACACCTTC. Translated, it gives CAISESSGLLRFGYTF.

This clone was observed a few times. Here the CDR3 reads CASSEYINPVQNTEAFF. CDR3 nucleotides: TGTGCCAGCAGTGAATATATTAACCCAGTTCAGAACACTGAAGCTTTCTTT. The rearrangement links TRBV25-1 to TRBJ1-1, with no clear D. Germline values: CDR1 MGHDK, CDR2 SYGVNS. The CDR3 spans 17 residues. V was shortened by 0 bases and J by 1 base, with 15 bases between the two germline ends.

This clone was recorded once. The CDR3 DNA reads as TGTGCCAGCAGTCAAGGGACTTTCCAAATCTACGAGCAGTACTTC. This translates into CASSQGTFQIYEQYF. The chain is built from TRBV28 and TRBJ2-7; maybe TRBD2 (6 bases). With 5 bases removed from V and 3 bases from J, the gap between germline ends came to 17 bases. Germline CDR1 reads MDHEN; CDR2 reads SYDVKM. The CDR3 is 15 amino acids. Filled out from reference TRBV28 and TRBJ2-7, the complete variable domain reads DVKVTQSSRYLVKRTGEKVFLECVQDMDHENMFWYRQDPGLGLRLIYFSYDVKMKEKGDIPEGYSVSREKKERFSLILESASTNQTSMYLCASSQGTFQIYEQYFGPGTRLTVT.

This clone is a singleton in its sample. V usage is TRBV11-2 and J usage is TRBJ2-3, with 8 bases that match TRBD2. The CDR3 sequence is 15 residues long. Germline V gene sequence: CDR1 SGHAT, CDR2 FQNNGV. With V trimmed by 1 base and J by 3 bases, 3 bases remained unmatched. The CDR3 DNA follows: TGTGCCAGCAGCTTAGCGGGGGGGTTAACAGATACGCAGTATTTT. It encodes CASSLAGGLTDTQYF.

This clone has a handful of counts. Here the CDR3 DNA reads TGTGCCAGCAGCTTATCAGCCCGACAGGGGGGAAAGGCTTTCTTT. Translating it yields CASSLSARQGGKAFF. This sequence joins TRBV7-6 and TRBJ1-1; the match to TRBD1 covers 9 bases. This CDR3 is built from 15 residues. Germline assignment: CDR1 SGHVS and CDR2 FNYEAQ. J gave up 11 bases and V 2 bases, and 12 bases lay outside the gene matches.

The chain employs TRBV27 and TRBJ2-6; 11 bases are shared with TRBD1. The germline V gene encodes CDR1 MNHEY and CDR2 SMNVEV (reference sequence). This CDR3 spans 17 amino acids. Trimming removed 4 bases from V and 4 bases from J; junction bases left unmatched: 6. The CDR3 loop reads CASSSGTGGTGANVLTF. The CDR3 DNA sequence: TGTGCCAGCAGTTCCGGGACAGGGGGAACAGGGGCCAACGTCCTGACTTTC.

This chain's CDR3 is CASSQALGFWLRGQYF. The CDR3 DNA follows: TGTGCCAGCAGCCAAGCCCTCGGGTTCTGGCTACGCGGGCAGTACTTC. The chain carries TRBV3-1 (or the pseudogene TRBV3-2) and TRBJ2-7; the D is unclear. The CDR3 runs to 16 residues. The V gene lost 1 base and the J gene lost 9 bases, with 22 bases spanning the gap. Germline CDR1 LGHDT, CDR2 YNNKEL (reference sequence).

The chain's CDR3 is CASSYQGARYEQYF. The DNA of the CDR3 is TGTGCCAGCAGTTACCAGGGGGCGAGGTACGAGCAGTACTTC. V and J are TRBV6-2 or TRBV6-3 and TRBJ2-7, with TRBD1 matching 8 bases. The V gene end was trimmed by 2 bases and the J gene end by 4 bases; junction bases not matched to a gene: 4. This CDR3 has 14 amino acids. Germline values: CDR1 MNHEY, CDR2 SVGEGT.

The chain couples TRBV27 to TRBJ2-7, with a possible D match to TRBD1 (5 bases). From germline, CDR1 is MNHEY and CDR2 SMNVEV (reference sequence). The CDR3 sequence is 14 residues long. Trimming shortened V by 2 bases and J by 3 bases, and 11 bases separated the two germline ends. CDR3 sequence reads: CASSLGAKYYEQYF. The CDR3 DNA is TGTGCCAGCAGTTTAGGGGCCAAATACTACGAGCAGTACTTC.

J is TRBJ1-2 and V is TRBV18, with unresolved D. Per the germline V gene, CDR1 is KGHSH and CDR2 is LQKENI. The CDR3 is made up of 12 amino acids. With 3 bases removed from V and 8 bases from J, the gap between germline ends came to 10 bases. The CDR3 region is CASSPEEWGYTF. The CDR3 nucleotides are TGTGCCAGCTCACCGGAGGAGTGGGGCTACACCTTC.

This sequence joins TRBV5-4 and TRBJ2-2, with 7 nucleotides matching TRBD1. The CDR3 covers 16 residues. The V segment lost 2 bases and the J segment 0 bases; nucleotides outside the gene matches: 4. From germline, CDR1 is SGHNT and CDR2 YYREEE (reference sequence). CDR3 coding DNA: TGTGCCAGCAGCTTACCCGGGACAGCGAACACCGGGGAGCTGTTTTTT. It yields the protein CASSLPGTANTGELFF.

J is TRBJ1-2 and V is TRBV7-3; 7 bases are shared with TRBD1. With V trimmed by 5 bases and J by 3 bases, 12 bases remained unmatched. CDR1 and CDR2 (germline): SGHTA, FQGTGA. This CDR3 has 16 residues. CDR3 in amino acids: CASSVSGTDTYYGYTF. CDR3 sequence (DNA): TGTGCCAGCAGCGTCTCCGGGACAGATACGTACTATGGCTACACCTTC.

The count of this clone is one. The chain couples TRBV5-4 to TRBJ1-2, with TRBD1 matching over 10 bases. The CDR3 is 13 residues long. V was clipped by 3 bases and J by 4 bases; unmatched bases: 0. Germline CDR1 reads SGHNT; CDR2 reads YYREEE (reference sequence). The CDR3 sequence: CASSWTGGYGYTF. CDR3 nucleotides: TGTGCCAGCAGCTGGACAGGGGGCTATGGCTACACCTTC.

The chain recombines TRBV2 with TRBJ2-5, with TRBD2 matching 7 bases. CDR3 length: 14 residues. Germline V gene lookup returns CDR1 SNHLY and CDR2 FYNNEI. Trimming took 8 bases from V and 5 from J; bases not matched to a gene: 11. The CDR3 nucleotides read TGTGCCAGCGGGCGGGAGCGCTCCGGGGAGACCCAGTACTTC. It encodes CASGRERSGETQYF.

V usage is TRBV27 and J usage is TRBJ1-1, with D tentatively TRBD1 (6 bases). V was trimmed by 5 bases and J by 4 bases, leaving 20 bases between them. The CDR3 is 16 residues long. The V gene's germline CDR1 is MNHEY and CDR2 SMNVEV (reference sequence). The CDR3 spells CASSASRARGITEAFF. The CDR3, as DNA: TGTGCCAGCAGTGCCTCACGTGCAAGGGGGATCACTGAAGCTTTCTTT.

This sequence joins TRBV19 and TRBJ2-7; 10 bases match TRBD2. Looked up from germline, CDR1 is LNHDA and CDR2 is SQIVND (reference sequence). The CDR3 runs 16 residues. V trimming: 3 bases; J trimming: 2 bases; junction bases outside the gene matches: 7. The CDR3: CASSMSGTSVAYEQYF. The CDR3 region has the DNA TGTGCCAGTAGTATGTCCGGGACTAGCGTTGCCTACGAGCAGTACTTC.

The J gene is TRBJ2-3, the V gene TRBV6-2 or TRBV6-3; the match to TRBD1 covers 7 bases. The V gene's germline CDR1 is MNHEY and CDR2 SVGEGT. The CDR3 has 14 amino acids. V trimming: 4 bases; J trimming: 4 bases; junction bases outside the gene matches: 5. The CDR3 DNA follows: TGTGCCAGCAGTTCAAACAGGGGCGCAGATACGCAGTATTTT. It specifies CASSSNRGADTQYF.